Presented here are 14 T cell receptor beta chains from one specimen sequenced in a study of cytomegalovirus exposure and HLA in healthy donors (dated by TCRdb to the late 2010s). The library was built by means of the immunoSEQ multiplex PCR assay. For the multiplex PCR, a mixture combining 60 forward primers for TCR Vbeta segments and 13 reverse primers for TCR Jbeta segments was used. TCRdb took over this immuneACCESS table, retaining in-frame rearrangements with V and J assigned. Such tables are incomplete; in checked studies, under half of the missing clones stem from an unresolved V gene, and the remainder is unexplained. Recorded for this sample are about 230,000 clones; over 70% of them occurred a single time. Of the sample, 2.7% is held by the ten largest clones. The sequenced sample consisted of PBMCs. The receptors come from a woman aged 55-70 years in good health and CMV-seropositive.

V is TRBV7-8 and J is TRBJ2-7, with TRBD2 identical over 14 bases. This CDR3 has 18 residues. Germline values: CDR1 SGHVS, CDR2 FQNEAQ. With 5 bases clipped from V and 2 bases from J, the junction kept 11 bases outside the gene matches. Here the CDR3 reads CASSHGTSGGVPTYEQYF. Written as DNA, the CDR3 is TGTGCCAGCAGCCACGGGACTAGCGGGGGTGTACCTACCTACGAGCAGTACTTC.

The V and J genes are TRBV28 and TRBJ1-1, with TRBD1 as a possible D gene (6 bases). The length of the CDR3 is 14 residues. The ends were cut back, 1 base at V and 0 bases at J, with 6 bases in the middle. The V gene's germline CDR1 is MDHEN and CDR2 SYDVKM. CDR3 DNA: TGTGCCAGCAGTTTATACAGGGTGAACACTGAAGCTTTCTTT. It encodes CASSLYRVNTEAFF.

As for this clone: Other DNA variants within this sample encode the same CDR3. The V call is TRBV5-1, the J call TRBJ2-7; unclear D gene. Germline V gene sequence: CDR1 SGHRS, CDR2 YFSETQ. Trimming stripped 6 bases from V and 4 bases from J, with 17 bases between. The CDR3 runs 14 residues. DNA for the CDR3: TGCGCCAGCACACCGCGGCCAGCTGGATACGAGCAGTACTTC. Its protein is CASTPRPAGYEQYF.

The chain combines TRBV5-6 with TRBJ2-6, with D maybe TRBD2 (5 bases). Trimming removed 4 bases at V and 0 bases at J, with 11 bases between. CDR1 is SGHDT and CDR2 is YYEEEE in the germline V gene. The CDR3 is 16 residues long. The CDR3 loop is CASSPGLISGANVLTF. The DNA for the CDR3 is TGTGCCAGCAGCCCAGGACTGATCTCTGGGGCCAACGTCCTGACTTTC.

The chain uses TRBV11-1 and TRBJ2-2, with D perhaps TRBD2 (5 bases). Trimming pared 2 bases from V and 3 bases from J, leaving 10 bases between. CDR1 is SGHAT and CDR2 is FQDESV in the germline V gene (reference sequence). This CDR3 has 15 residues. The CDR3 DNA follows: TGTGCCAGCAGCTTACATAGCGCGTACACCGGGGAGCTGTTTTTT. It specifies CASSLHSAYTGELFF.

This chain connects TRBV28 to TRBJ1-2; the match to TRBD1 covers 7 bases. Per germline, CDR1 MDHEN and CDR2 SYDVKM. Trimming at V came to 6 bases and at J to 7 bases, leaving 11 bases not matched to a gene. The CDR3 has 14 residues. CDR3 bases: TGTGCCAGCAGATCTGACAGGGATAGTATTGGCTACACCTTC. Its protein is CASRSDRDSIGYTF.

This clone has a handful of counts. V usage is TRBV20-1 and J usage is TRBJ1-2; TRBD1 is a possible D gene (6 bases). Germline V gene lookup returns CDR1 DFQATT and CDR2 SNEGSKA (reference sequence). There are 11 residues in the CDR3. V was shortened by 5 bases and J by 6 bases, with 10 bases between the two germline ends. The CDR3 loop reads CSAPTGNGYTF. Written as DNA, the CDR3 is TGCAGTGCTCCCACAGGGAATGGCTACACCTTC.

The chain uses TRBV27 and TRBJ1-2; 12 nucleotides align to TRBD1. CDR1 and CDR2 from the germline V gene are MNHEY and SMNVEV (reference sequence). The CDR3 length is 14 residues. After removal of 10 bases from V and 5 bases from J, the junction contained 8 bases not matched to a gene. In DNA form, the CDR3 reads TGTGCCACCCGCGGGACAGGGGGCGGGTATGGCTACACCTTC. The encoded protein is CATRGTGGGYGYTF.

This sequence joins TRBV5-4 and TRBJ2-7; 8 bases line up with TRBD1. V trimming: 2 bases; J trimming: 5 bases; junction bases outside the gene matches: 6. The CDR3 has 14 residues. Germline V gene sequence: CDR1 SGHNT, CDR2 YYREEE (reference sequence). CDR3 in amino acids: CASSLPGGPHEQYF. CDR3 bases: TGTGCCAGCAGCTTACCAGGGGGCCCCCACGAGCAGTACTTC.

This sequence joins TRBV7-6 and TRBJ1-1; D unresolved. Germline CDR1 reads SGHVS; CDR2 reads FNYEAQ. Trimming removed 5 bases at V and 4 bases at J, with 14 bases between. The CDR3 loop spans 14 amino acids. The chain's CDR3 is CASSGQREGTEAFF. The CDR3 DNA reads as TGTGCCAGCAGCGGTCAGAGGGAGGGCACTGAAGCTTTCTTT.

This clone has more than one count but fewer than ten. The chain couples TRBV7-9 to TRBJ1-1, with TRBD1 matching 9 bases. This CDR3 region has 16 residues. The J segment lost 3 bases and the V segment lost 5 bases, leaving 10 bases of the junction unmatched. Germline V gene data show CDR1 as SEHNR and CDR2 as FQNEAQ (reference sequence). CDR3 in amino acids: CASSPLAGQGYTEAFF. CDR3 coding DNA: TGTGCCAGCAGCCCCCTTGCGGGACAGGGCTACACTGAAGCTTTCTTT.

This clone came up a few times. J is TRBJ2-3 and V is TRBV5-4; weak D call: TRBD2 (6 bases). The ends were cut back, 0 bases at V and 2 bases at J, with 10 bases in the middle. The length of the CDR3 is 15 residues. CDR1 SGHNT and CDR2 YYREEE come from the germline V gene (reference sequence). The CDR3 DNA follows: TGTGCCAGCAGCTTGGATGGAGGGTTCACAGATACGCAGTATTTT. Protein product: CASSLDGGFTDTQYF.

This clone was observed a single time. V is TRBV5-1 and J is TRBJ2-6; no reliable D call. The CDR3 runs to 13 residues. V gave up 2 bases and J gave up 2 bases, with 2 bases separating them. The germline V gene has CDR1 SGHRS and CDR2 YFSETQ. As DNA, the CDR3 is TGCGCCAGCAGCTTTACTGGGGCCAACGTCCTGACTTTC. Residues: CASSFTGANVLTF.

This clone was detected once. This CDR3 is also generated by other DNA sequences in the sample. The rearrangement joins TRBV7-3 to TRBJ2-1; a possible D gene is TRBD2 (5 bases). With 4 bases removed from V and 10 bases from J, the gap between germline ends came to 11 bases. In germline, CDR1 is SGHTA, CDR2 FQGTGA. The CDR3 contains 12 residues. CDR3 bases: TGTGCCAGCAGCTCCCGCGGAGGAGAGCAGTTCTTC. Protein sequence: CASSSRGGEQFF.